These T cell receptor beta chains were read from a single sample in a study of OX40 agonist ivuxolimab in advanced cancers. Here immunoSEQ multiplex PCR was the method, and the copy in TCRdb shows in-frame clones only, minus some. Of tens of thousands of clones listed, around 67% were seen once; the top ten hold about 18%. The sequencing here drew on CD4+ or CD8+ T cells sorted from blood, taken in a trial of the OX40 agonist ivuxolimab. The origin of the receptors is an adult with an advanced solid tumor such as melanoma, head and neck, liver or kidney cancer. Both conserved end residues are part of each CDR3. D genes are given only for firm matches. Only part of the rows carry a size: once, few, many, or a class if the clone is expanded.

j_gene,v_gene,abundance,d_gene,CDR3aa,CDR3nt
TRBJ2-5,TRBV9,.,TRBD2,CASSEGGLAGKETQYF,TGTGCCAGCAGCGAGGGGGGACTAGCGGGGAAAGAGACCCAGTACTTC
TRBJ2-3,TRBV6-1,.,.,CATIGGSTDTQYF,TGTGCCACCATCGGGGGCAGCACAGATACGCAGTATTTT
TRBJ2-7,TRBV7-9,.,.,CASSLTPYEQYF,TGTGCCAGCAGCTTAACCCCCTACGAGCAGTACTTC
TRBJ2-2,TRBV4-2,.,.,CASSQEEAYITGELFF,TGTGCCAGCAGCCAAGAAGAAGCTTATATCACCGGGGAGCTGTTTTTT
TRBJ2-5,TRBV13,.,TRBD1,CASAPDRETQETQYF,TGTGCCAGCGCCCCGGACAGGGAGACTCAAGAGACCCAGTACTTC
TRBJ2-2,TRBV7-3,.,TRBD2,CASSLKRGGNTGELFF,TGTGCCAGCAGCTTAAAACGCGGGGGGAACACCGGGGAGCTGTTTTTT
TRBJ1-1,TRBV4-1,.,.,CASSVDLSYTEAFF,TGCGCCAGCAGTGTCGATCTAAGTTACACTGAAGCTTTCTTT
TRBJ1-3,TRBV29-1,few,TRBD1,CSAQGQGAGNTIYF,TGCAGCGCACAGGGACAGGGGGCTGGAAACACCATATATTTT
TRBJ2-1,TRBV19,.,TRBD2,CASSIGLAIRGDEQFF,TGTGCCAGTAGTATTGGACTAGCGATCAGGGGGGATGAGCAGTTCTTC
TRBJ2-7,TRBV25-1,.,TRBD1,CASSARDSHAYEQYF,TGTGCCAGCAGTGCCCGGGACAGCCACGCCTACGAGCAGTACTTC
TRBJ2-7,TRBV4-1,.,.,CASSPGTSSSYEQYF,TGCGCCAGCAGCCCTGGGACGTCTAGCTCCTACGAGCAGTACTTC
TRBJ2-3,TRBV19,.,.,CASTPSAGGPVGDTQYF,TGTGCCAGTACTCCTTCTGCCGGGGGGCCGGTGGGGGATACGCAGTATTTT
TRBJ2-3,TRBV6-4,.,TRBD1,CASSDSRGTGVTDTQYF,TGTGCCAGCAGTGACTCGAGAGGGACAGGTGTTACAGATACGCAGTATTTT
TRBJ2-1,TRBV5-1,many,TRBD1,CASSTGTDNEQFF,TGCGCCAGCAGCACGGGGACAGACAATGAGCAGTTCTTC
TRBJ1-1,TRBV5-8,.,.,CASSLPLGVGANTEAFF,TGTGCCAGCAGCTTGCCCCTGGGAGTGGGGGCGAACACTGAAGCTTTCTTT
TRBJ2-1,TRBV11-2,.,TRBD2,CASSLVKSSGGWGEQFF,TGTGCCAGCAGCTTAGTGAAATCTAGCGGAGGGTGGGGTGAGCAGTTCTTC
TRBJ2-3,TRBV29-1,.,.,CSVEDVGTDTQYF,TGCAGCGTTGAAGATGTGGGGACAGATACGCAGTATTTT
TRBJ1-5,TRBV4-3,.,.,CASSLDRSYSNQPQHF,TGCGCCAGCAGCCTAGACAGGTCATATAGCAATCAGCCCCAGCATTTT
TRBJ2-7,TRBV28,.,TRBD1,CASSFPRTGGLHEQYF,TGTGCCAGCAGTTTCCCTAGGACAGGGGGCTTACACGAGCAGTACTTC
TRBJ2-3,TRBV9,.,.,CASSVVPGITDTRYF,TGTGCCAGCAGCGTAGTACCGGGGATCACAGATACGCGGTATTTT
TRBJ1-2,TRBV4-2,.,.,CASSYERDLRGYTF,TGTGCCAGCAGTTACGAGAGAGACCTGAGAGGCTACACCTTC
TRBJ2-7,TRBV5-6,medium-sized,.,CASSPGRTYEQYF,TGTGCCAGCAGCCCCGGACGGACCTACGAGCAGTACTTC
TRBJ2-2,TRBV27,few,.,CASSLLGTESTGELFF,TGTGCCAGCAGTTTATTGGGCACAGAATCTACCGGGGAGCTGTTTTTT
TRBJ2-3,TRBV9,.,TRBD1,CASSVAGQSVSDTQYF,TGTGCCAGCAGCGTAGCGGGACAGTCGGTCTCGGATACGCAGTATTTT
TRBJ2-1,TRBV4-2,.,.,CASSQEYRDEQFF,TGTGCCAGCAGCCAAGAGTATAGGGATGAGCAGTTCTTC
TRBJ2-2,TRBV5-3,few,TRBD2,CARSLRTSGGGGELFF,TGTGCCAGAAGCTTGAGGACTAGCGGGGGAGGTGGGGAGCTGTTTTTT
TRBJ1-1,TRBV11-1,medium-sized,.,CASSWATNTEAFF,TGTGCCAGCAGCTGGGCGACGAACACTGAAGCTTTCTTT
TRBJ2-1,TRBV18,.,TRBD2,CASSPSGLAVLSSYNEQFF,TGTGCCAGCTCACCCTCGGGACTAGCGGTCCTGAGCTCCTACAATGAGCAGTTCTTC
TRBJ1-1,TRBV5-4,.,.,CASKLGGRNTEAFF,TGTGCCAGCAAATTGGGGGGGCGGAACACTGAAGCTTTCTTT
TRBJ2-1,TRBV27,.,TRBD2,CASSLWGGNEQFF,TGTGCCAGCAGTTTATGGGGGGGCAATGAGCAGTTCTTC
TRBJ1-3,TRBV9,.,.,CASSPWGGTSGNTIYF,TGTGCCAGCAGCCCCTGGGGAGGGACCTCTGGAAACACCATATATTTT
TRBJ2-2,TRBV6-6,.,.,CASSYPEGVFF,TGTGCCAGCAGTTACCCCGAGGGGGTGTTTTTT
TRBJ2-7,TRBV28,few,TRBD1,CASSSGTGNHEQYF,TGTGCCAGCAGTTCCGGGACAGGGAACCACGAGCAGTACTTC
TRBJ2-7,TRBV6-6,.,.,CASSLTGATYEQYF,TGTGCCAGCAGCCTAACGGGGGCAACCTACGAGCAGTACTTC